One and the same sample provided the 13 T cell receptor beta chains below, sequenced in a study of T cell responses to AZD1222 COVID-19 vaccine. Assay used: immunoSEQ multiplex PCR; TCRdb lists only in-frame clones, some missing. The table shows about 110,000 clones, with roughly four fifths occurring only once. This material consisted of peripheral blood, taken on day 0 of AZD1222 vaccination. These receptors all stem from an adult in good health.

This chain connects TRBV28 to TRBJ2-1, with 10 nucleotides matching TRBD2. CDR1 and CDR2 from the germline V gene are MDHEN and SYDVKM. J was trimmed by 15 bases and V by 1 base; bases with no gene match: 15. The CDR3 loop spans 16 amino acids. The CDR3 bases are TGTGCCAGCAGTTTATTTGGGAGCGGGAGGGTCGAGGGGTTGTTCTTC. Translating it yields CASSLFGSGRVEGLFF.

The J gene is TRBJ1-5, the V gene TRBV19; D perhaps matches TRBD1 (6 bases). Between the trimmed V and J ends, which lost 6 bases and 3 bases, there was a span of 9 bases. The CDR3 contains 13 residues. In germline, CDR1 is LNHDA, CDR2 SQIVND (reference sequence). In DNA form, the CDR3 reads TGTGCCAGTAGGACAGGCCCCAATCAGCCCCAGCATTTT. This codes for CASRTGPNQPQHF.

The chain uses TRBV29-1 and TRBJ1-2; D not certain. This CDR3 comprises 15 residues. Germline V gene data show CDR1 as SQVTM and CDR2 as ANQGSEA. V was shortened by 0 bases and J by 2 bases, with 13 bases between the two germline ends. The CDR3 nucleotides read TGCAGCGTTGAAGATCTTAAAGGAGACAACTATGGCTACACCTTC. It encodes CSVEDLKGDNYGYTF.

CDR3 region: CASSLATGTEAFF. CDR3 bases: TGTGCCAGCAGCTTAGCTACCGGGACAGAAGCTTTCTTT. The gene calls are TRBV7-6 and TRBJ1-1; a possible D gene is TRBD1 (6 bases). V was clipped by 0 bases and J by 8 bases, with 10 bases between them. CDR3 length equals 13 residues. Germline loops: CDR1 SGHVS, CDR2 FNYEAQ. Full variable domain (missing parts from reference TRBV7-6 and TRBJ1-1): GAGVSQSPRYKVTKRGQDVALRCDPISGHVSLYWYRQALGQGPEFLTYFNYEAQQDKSGLPNDRFSAERPEGSISTLTIQRTEQRDSAMYRCASSLATGTEAFFGQGTRLTVV.

CDR3 nucleotide sequence: TGCGCCAGCAGCGCCCTAGCGGGGGGGAACACCGGGGAGCTGTTTTTT. It yields the protein CASSALAGGNTGELFF. V and J are TRBV5-1 and TRBJ2-2; 11 nucleotides line up with TRBD2. Germline V gives CDR1 SGHRS, CDR2 YFSETQ. Losses at the gene ends were 4 bases for V and 1 base for J; bases not matched to a gene: 3. The length of the CDR3 is 16 residues.

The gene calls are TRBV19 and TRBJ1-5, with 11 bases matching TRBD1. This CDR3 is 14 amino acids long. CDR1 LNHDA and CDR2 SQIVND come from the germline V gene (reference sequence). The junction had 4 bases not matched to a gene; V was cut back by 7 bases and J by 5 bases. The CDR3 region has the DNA TGTGCCAGTACCCGGACAGGGGGCCATCAGCCCCAGCATTTT. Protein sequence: CASTRTGGHQPQHF. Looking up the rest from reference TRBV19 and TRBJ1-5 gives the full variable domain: DGGITQSPKYLFRKEGQNVTLSCEQNLNHDAMYWYRQDPGQGLRLIYYSQIVNDFQKGDIAEGYSVSREKKESFPLTVTSAQKNPTAFYLCASTRTGGHQPQHFGDGTRLSIL.

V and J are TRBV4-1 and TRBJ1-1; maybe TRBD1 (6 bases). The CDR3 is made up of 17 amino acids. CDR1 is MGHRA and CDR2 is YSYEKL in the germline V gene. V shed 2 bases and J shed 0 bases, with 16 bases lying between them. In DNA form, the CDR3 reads TGCGCCAGCAGCCAACCGACAGGAAGTTCAATGAACACTGAAGCTTTCTTT. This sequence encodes CASSQPTGSSMNTEAFF.

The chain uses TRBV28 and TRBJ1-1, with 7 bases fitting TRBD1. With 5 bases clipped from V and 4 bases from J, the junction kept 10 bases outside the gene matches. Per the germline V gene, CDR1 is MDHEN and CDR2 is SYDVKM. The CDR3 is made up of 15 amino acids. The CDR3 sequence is CASSIPRGQATEAFF. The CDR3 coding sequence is TGTGCCAGCAGTATACCGAGGGGGCAGGCCACTGAAGCTTTCTTT.

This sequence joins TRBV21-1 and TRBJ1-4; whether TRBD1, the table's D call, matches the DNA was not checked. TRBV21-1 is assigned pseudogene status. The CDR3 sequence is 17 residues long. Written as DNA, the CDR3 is TGTGCCAGCAGCAAAGAGCGGCAGGGGGCGAAAGATGAAAAACTGTTTTTT. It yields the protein CASSKERQGAKDEKLFF.

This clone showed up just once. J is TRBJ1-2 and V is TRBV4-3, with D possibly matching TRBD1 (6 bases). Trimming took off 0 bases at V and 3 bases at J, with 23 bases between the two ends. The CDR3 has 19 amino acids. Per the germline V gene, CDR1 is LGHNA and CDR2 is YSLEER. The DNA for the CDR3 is TGCGCCAGCAGCCAAGATTGGGCCCAACAGGGTCCCACTGACTATGGCTACACCTTC. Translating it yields CASSQDWAQQGPTDYGYTF.

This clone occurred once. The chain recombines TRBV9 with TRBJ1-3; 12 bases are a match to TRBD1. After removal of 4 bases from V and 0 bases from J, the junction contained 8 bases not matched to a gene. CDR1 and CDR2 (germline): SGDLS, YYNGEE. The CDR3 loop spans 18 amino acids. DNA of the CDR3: TGTGCCAGCAGCAAAGGGACAGGGGGCATCGGCTCTGGAAACACCATATATTTT. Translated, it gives CASSKGTGGIGSGNTIYF.

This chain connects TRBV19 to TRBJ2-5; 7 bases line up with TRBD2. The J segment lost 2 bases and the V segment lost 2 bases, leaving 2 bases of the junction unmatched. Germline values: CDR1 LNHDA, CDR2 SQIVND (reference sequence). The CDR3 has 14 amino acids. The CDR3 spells CASSITGGQETQYF. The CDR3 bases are TGTGCCAGTAGTATAACGGGGGGTCAAGAGACCCAGTACTTC.

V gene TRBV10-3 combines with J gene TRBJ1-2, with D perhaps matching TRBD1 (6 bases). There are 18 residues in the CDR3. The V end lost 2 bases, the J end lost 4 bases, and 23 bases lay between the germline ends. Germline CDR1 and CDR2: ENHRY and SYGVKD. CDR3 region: CAISEPSAIRGPTYGYTF. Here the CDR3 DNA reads TGTGCCATCAGTGAGCCGTCCGCGATCAGGGGTCCTACCTATGGCTACACCTTC.